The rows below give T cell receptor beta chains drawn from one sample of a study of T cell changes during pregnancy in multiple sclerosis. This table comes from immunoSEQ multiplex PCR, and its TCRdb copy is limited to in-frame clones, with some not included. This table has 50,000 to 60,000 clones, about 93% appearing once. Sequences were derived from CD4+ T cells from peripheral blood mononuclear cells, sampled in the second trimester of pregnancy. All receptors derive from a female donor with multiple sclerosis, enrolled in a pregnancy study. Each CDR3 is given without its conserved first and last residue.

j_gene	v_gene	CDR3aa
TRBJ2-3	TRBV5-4	ASSFRRGASDTQY
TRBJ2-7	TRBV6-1	ASSEMVSRGEQY
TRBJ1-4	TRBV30	AWSVGEKLF
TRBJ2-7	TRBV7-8	ASSLVRFQVYEQY
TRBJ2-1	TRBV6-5	ASRRLADYNEQF
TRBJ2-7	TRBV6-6	ASRSGQGSPGEQY
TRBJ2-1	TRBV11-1	ASSLSTGDYNEQF
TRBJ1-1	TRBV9	ASSEGGGGKTEAF
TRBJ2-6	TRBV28	ASAGYSGANVLT
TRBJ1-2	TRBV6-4	ASSDSTGRVKGYT
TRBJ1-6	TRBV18	ASSPDRLSPLH
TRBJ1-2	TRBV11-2	ASSLFGEGGYT
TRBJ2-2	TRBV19	ASSKRGGAGTGELF
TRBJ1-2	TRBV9	ASSPGQGYT
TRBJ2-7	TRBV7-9	ASSLVGGTSSYEQY
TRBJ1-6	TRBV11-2	ASSFGQGLYTNSPLH
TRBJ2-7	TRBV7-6	ASSLGPVTSGLLYEQY
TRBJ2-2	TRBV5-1	ASSLSAGGNTGELF
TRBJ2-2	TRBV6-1	ASSARLAGGAGTSGELF
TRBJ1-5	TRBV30	AWSEGSQPQH
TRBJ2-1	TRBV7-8	ASSLSVSPEQF
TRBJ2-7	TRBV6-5	ASSKLAGGSYEQY
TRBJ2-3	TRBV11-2	ASSFTGASTDTQY
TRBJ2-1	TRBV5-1	ASSSSGREEDEQF
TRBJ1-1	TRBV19	ASTRVTEAF
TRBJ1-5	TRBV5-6	ASSWGQGLSNQPQH
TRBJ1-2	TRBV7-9	ASSLAGRANYGYT
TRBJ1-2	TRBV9	ASSPGQDSSYGYT